This T cell receptor (beta chain) was captured in a study of blood T cell repertoires in COVID-19. Grouping used clinical history reported by participants in a survey and questionnaire. In the authors' workflow: Reference gene primer amplification gave nucleated cell count estimates. TCRdb keeps only in-frame clones here, not all; method: immunoSEQ multiplex PCR. The V and J calls and clone size were taken over from that table, and D and trimming were inferred from the DNA. This repertoire shows 180,000 or so clones, 84% found once; its top ten account for around 7%. This CDR3 is built from 14 residues. V was trimmed by 5 bases and J by 0 bases, leaving 11 bases between them. Germline V CDR1 and CDR2: SEHNR, FQNEAQ (reference sequence).

The genes are TRBV7-9 and TRBJ2-7; tentative D call: TRBD1 (5 bases). The sample was PBMCs or T cells enriched from blood (not recorded which). The TCR sequence derives from a middle-aged man who had recovered from COVID-19. The CDR3 region is CASSPDTNSYEQYF. CDR3 in DNA: TGTGCCAGCAGCCCGGACACCAACTCCTACGAGCAGTACTTC.